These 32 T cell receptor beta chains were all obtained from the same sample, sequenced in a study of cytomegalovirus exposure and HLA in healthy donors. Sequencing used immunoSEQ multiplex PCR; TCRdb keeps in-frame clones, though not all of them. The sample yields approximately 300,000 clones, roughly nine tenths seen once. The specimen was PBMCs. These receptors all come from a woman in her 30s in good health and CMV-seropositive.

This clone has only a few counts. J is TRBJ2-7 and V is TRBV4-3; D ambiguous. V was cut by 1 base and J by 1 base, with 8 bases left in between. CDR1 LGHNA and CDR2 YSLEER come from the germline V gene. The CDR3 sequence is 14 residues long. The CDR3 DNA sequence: TGCGCCAGCAGCCAAGGTGTCGGTTCCTACGAGCAGTACTTC. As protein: CASSQGVGSYEQYF.

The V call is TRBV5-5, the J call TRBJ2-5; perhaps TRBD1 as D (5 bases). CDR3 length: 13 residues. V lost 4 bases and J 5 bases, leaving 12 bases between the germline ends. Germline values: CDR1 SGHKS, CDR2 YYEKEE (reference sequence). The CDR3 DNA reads TGTGCCAGCAGCGCAGACAGAAGGGAGACCCAGTACTTC. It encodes CASSADRRETQYF.

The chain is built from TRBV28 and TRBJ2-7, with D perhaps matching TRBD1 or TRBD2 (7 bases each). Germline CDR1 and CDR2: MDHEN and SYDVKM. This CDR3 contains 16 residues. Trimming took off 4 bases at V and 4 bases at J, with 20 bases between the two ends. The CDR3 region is CASSSPIQGGAYEQYF. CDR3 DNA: TGTGCCAGCAGTTCCCCTATTCAGGGGGGGGCATACGAGCAGTACTTC.

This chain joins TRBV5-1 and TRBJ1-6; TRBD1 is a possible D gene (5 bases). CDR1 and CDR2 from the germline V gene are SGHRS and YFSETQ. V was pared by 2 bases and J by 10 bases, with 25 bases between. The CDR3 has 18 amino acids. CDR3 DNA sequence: TGCGCCAGCAGCTTCCGACCAACCGGGGGAGACCCTAGATCACCCCTCCACTTT. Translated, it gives CASSFRPTGGDPRSPLHF.

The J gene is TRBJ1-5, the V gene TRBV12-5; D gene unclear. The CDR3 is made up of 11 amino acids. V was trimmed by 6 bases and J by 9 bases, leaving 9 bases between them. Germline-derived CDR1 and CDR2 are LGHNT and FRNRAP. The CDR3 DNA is TGTGCTAGTGGCCACGAGGGGCCCCAGCATTTT. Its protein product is CASGHEGPQHF.

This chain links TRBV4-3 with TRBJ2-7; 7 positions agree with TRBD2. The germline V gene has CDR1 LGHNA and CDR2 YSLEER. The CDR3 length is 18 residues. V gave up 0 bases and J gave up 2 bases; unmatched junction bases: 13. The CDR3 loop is CASSQELPVGGLTYEQYF. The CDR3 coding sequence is TGCGCCAGCAGCCAAGAACTCCCCGTCGGGGGACTAACCTACGAGCAGTACTTC.

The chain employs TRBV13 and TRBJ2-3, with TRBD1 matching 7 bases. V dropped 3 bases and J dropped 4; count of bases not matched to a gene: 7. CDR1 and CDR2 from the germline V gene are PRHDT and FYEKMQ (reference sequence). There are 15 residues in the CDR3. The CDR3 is CASSFRDSGADTQYF. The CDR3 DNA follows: TGTGCCAGCAGCTTCCGGGACAGTGGGGCAGATACGCAGTATTTT.

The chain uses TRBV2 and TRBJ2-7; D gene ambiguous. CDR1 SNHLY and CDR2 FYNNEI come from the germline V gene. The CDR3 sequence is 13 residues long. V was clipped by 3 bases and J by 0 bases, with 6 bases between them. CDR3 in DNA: TGTGCCAGCAGTGACGCGAGCTCCTACGAGCAGTACTTC. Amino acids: CASSDASSYEQYF.

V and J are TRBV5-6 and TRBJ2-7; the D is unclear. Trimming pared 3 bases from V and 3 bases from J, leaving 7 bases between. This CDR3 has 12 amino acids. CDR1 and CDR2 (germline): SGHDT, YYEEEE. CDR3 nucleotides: TGTGCCAGCAGCTCCTTGAACTACGAGCAGTACTTC. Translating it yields CASSSLNYEQYF.

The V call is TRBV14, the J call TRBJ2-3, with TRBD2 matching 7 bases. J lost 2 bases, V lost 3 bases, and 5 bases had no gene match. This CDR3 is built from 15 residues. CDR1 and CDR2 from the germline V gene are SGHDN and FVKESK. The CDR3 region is CASSQWRGNTDTQYF. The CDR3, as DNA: TGTGCCAGCAGCCAGTGGCGGGGGAACACAGATACGCAGTATTTT.

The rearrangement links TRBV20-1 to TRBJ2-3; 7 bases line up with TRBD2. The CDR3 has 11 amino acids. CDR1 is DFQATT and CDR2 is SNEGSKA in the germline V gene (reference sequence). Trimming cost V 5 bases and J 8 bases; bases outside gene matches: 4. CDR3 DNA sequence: TGCAGTGCTGGATCTAGCGGTACGCAGTATTTT. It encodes CSAGSSGTQYF.

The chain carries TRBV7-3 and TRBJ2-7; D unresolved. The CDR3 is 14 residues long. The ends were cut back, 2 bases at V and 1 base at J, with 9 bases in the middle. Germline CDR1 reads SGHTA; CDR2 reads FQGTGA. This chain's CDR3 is CASSLDGSSYEQYF. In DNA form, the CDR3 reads TGTGCCAGCAGCTTAGACGGGTCTTCCTACGAGCAGTACTTC.

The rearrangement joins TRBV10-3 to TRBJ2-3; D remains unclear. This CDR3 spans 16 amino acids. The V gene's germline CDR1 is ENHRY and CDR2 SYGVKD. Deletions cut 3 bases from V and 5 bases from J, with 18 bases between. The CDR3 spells CAISDPGQPSGDTQYF. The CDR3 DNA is TGTGCCATCAGTGACCCGGGCCAGCCCTCGGGAGATACGCAGTATTTT.

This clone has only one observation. CDR3 bases: TGTGCCAGCTCACCAGAGGGGGCCCGGGTCTACGAGCAGTACTTC. Its protein is CASSPEGARVYEQYF. The V call is TRBV18, the J call TRBJ2-7, with 7 bases matching TRBD1. The CDR3 consists of 15 residues. Germline CDR1 KGHSH, CDR2 LQKENI. The V segment lost 2 bases and the J segment 3 bases; nucleotides outside the gene matches: 7.

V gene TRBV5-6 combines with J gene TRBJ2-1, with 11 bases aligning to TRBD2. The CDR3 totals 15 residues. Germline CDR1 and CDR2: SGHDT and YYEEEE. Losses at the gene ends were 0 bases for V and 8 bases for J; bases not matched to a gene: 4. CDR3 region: CASSLELAGVDEQFF. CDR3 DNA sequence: TGTGCCAGCAGCTTGGAACTAGCGGGAGTGGATGAGCAGTTCTTC.

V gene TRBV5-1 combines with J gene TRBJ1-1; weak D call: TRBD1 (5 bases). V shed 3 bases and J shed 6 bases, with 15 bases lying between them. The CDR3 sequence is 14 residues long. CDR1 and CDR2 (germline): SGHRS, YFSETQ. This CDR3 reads CASSSPNGASEAFF. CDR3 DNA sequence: TGCGCCAGCAGCTCCCCTAACGGGGCCTCTGAAGCTTTCTTT.

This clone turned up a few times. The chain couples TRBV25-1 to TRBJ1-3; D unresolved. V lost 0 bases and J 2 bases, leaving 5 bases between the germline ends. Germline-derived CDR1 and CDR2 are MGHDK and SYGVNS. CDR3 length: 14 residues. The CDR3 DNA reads TGTGCCAGCAGTGAATACAAGGCTGGAAACACCATATATTTT. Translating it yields CASSEYKAGNTIYF.

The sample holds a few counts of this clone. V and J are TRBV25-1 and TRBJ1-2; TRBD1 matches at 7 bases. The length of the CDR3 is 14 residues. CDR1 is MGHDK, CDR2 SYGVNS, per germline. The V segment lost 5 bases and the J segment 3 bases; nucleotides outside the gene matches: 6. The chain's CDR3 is CASSPRGIYYGYTF. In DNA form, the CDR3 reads TGTGCCAGCAGTCCCAGGGGGATTTACTATGGCTACACCTTC.

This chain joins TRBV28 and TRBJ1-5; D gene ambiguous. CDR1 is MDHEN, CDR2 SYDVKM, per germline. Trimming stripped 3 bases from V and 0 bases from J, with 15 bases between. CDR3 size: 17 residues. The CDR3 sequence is CASSFRQILYSNQPQHF. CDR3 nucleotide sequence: TGTGCCAGCAGTTTCAGACAAATTCTGTATAGCAATCAGCCCCAGCATTTT.

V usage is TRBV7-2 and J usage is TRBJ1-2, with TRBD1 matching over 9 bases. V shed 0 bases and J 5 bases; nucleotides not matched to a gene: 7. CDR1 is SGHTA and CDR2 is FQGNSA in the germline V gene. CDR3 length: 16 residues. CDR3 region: CASSLAPRQGGYGYTF. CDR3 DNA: TGTGCCAGCAGCTTAGCCCCCAGACAGGGGGGATATGGCTACACCTTC.

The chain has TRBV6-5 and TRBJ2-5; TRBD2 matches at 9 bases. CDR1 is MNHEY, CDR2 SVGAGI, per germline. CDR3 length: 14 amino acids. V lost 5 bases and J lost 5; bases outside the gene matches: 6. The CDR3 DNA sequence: TGTGCCAGCAGTCGGCGGGGGGGCGGGGAGACCCAGTACTTC. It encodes CASSRRGGGETQYF.

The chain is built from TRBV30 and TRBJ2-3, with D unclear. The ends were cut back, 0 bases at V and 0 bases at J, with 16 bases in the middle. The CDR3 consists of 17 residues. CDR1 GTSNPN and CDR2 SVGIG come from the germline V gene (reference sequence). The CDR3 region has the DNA TGTGCCTGGAGTGTAGCGCTATCGATCCTTAGCACAGATACGCAGTATTTT. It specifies CAWSVALSILSTDTQYF.

The CDR3 bases are TGTGCCAGCAGTTACGGCATAACCGGGGAGCTGTTTTTT. Protein product: CASSYGITGELFF. The chain recombines TRBV6-5 with TRBJ2-2; D not certain. V lost 2 bases and J lost 5, with 6 bases in between. This CDR3 spans 13 amino acids. Germline V lookup: CDR1 MNHEY, CDR2 SVGAGI.

The CDR3 nucleotides are TGTGCCAGCAGCTTAAATTGGAACAATGAGCAGTTCTTC. Translated, it gives CASSLNWNNEQFF. The chain employs TRBV7-3 and TRBJ2-1; D is undetermined. Trimming took 1 base from V and 5 from J, leaving 6 bases between them. Germline-derived CDR1 and CDR2 are SGHTA and FQGTGA. CDR3 length: 13 amino acids. Full variable domain (outside the CDR3, taken from reference TRBV7-3 and TRBJ2-1): GAGVSQTPSNKVTEKGKYVELRCDPISGHTALYWYRQSLGQGPEFLIYFQGTGAADDSGLPNDRFFAVRPEGSVSTLKIQRTERGDSAVYLCASSLNWNNEQFFGPGTRLTVL.

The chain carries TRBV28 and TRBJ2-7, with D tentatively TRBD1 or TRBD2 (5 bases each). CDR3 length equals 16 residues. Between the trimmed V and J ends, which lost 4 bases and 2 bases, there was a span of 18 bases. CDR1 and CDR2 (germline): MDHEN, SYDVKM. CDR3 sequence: CASSSKISGATYEQYF. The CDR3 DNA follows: TGTGCCAGCAGTTCCAAAATCTCCGGGGCCACCTACGAGCAGTACTTC.

The CDR3 DNA reads TGCGCCAGCAGCCAACCCGGGGTCTTTGAAGCTTTCTTT. It specifies CASSQPGVFEAFF. The V gene is TRBV4-1, the J gene TRBJ1-1; D unresolved. CDR1 MGHRA and CDR2 YSYEKL come from the germline V gene. The CDR3 sequence is 13 residues long. Deletions cut 2 bases from V and 7 bases from J, with 11 bases between.

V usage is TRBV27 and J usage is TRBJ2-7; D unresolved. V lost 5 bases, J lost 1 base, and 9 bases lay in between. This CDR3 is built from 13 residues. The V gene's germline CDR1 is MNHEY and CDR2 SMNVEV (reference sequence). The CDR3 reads CASSTQVSYEQYF. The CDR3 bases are TGTGCCAGCAGTACCCAGGTGTCCTACGAGCAGTACTTC.

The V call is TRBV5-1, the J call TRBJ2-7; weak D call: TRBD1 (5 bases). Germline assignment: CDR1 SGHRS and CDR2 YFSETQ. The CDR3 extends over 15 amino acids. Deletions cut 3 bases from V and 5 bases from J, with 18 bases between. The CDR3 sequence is CASSSKVAGLDEQYF. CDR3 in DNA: TGCGCCAGCAGCTCCAAGGTGGCAGGGCTCGACGAGCAGTACTTC.

The CDR3 DNA follows: TGTGCCAGCAGTCCACAGGGTTCGGATGAGCAGTTCTTC. As protein: CASSPQGSDEQFF. The chain couples TRBV6-5 to TRBJ2-1, with a possible D match to TRBD1 (6 bases). The CDR3 sequence is 13 residues long. CDR1 and CDR2 (germline): MNHEY, SVGAGI. The V end was cut by 5 bases, the J end by 8 bases, with 13 bases between.

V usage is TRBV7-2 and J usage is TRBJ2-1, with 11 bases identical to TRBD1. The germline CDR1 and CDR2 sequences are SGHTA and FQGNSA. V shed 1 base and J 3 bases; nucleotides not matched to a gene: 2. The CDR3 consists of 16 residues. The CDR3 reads CASSLVGTGGYNEQFF. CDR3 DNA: TGTGCCAGCAGCTTAGTTGGGACAGGGGGCTACAATGAGCAGTTCTTC.

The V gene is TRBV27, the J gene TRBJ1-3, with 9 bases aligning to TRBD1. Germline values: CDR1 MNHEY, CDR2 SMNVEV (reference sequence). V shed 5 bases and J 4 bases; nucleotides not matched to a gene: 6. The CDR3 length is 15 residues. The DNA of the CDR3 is TGTGCCAGCAGTGATACAGGGGGCTCCGGAAACACCATATATTTT. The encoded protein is CASSDTGGSGNTIYF.

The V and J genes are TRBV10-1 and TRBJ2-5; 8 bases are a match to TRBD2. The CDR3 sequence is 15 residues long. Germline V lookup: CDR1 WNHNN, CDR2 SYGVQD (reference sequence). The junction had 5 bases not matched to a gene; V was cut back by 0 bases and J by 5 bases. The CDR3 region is CASSESSIAGETQYF. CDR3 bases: TGCGCCAGCAGTGAGTCGTCAATAGCGGGGGAGACCCAGTACTTC.